These 7 T cell receptor beta chains originate from one sample sequenced in a study of PD-1 blockade in classical Hodgkin lymphoma. Every patient experienced relapse after autologous stem cell transplantation, and brentuximab vedotin exposure varied. Some clones are missing from TCRdb's copy, which holds only in-frame ones; the method was immunoSEQ multiplex PCR. The sample gives 35,000 to 50,000 clones, over 65% of which show up once; approximately 3% is in the top ten. The sample in question was peripheral blood mononuclear cells (PBMCs), obtained before the second cycle of nivolumab. Receptor source: a human donor with classical Hodgkin lymphoma.

The chain carries TRBV7-6 and TRBJ2-3, with D possibly TRBD2 on 6 matching bases. This CDR3 comprises 17 residues. From germline, CDR1 is SGHVS and CDR2 FNYEAQ. V gave up 2 bases and J gave up 4 bases, with 19 bases separating them. The CDR3 here is CASSLSGGGSGADTQYF. CDR3 coding DNA: TGTGCCAGCAGCTTATCGGGTGGGGGTAGCGGCGCAGATACGCAGTATTTT.

This CDR3 is CASSYRGYSYEQYF. The CDR3 DNA reads as TGTGCCAGCAGTTACCGGGGGTACTCCTACGAGCAGTACTTC. The V call is TRBV6-5, the J call TRBJ2-7, with D possibly TRBD2 on 6 matching bases. This CDR3 comprises 14 residues. V lost 2 bases and J lost 0, with 8 bases in between. Germline values: CDR1 MNHEY, CDR2 SVGAGI.

The chain employs TRBV30 and TRBJ1-2; TRBD1 aligns across 8 bases. CDR1 and CDR2 (germline): GTSNPN, SVGIG (reference sequence). J was trimmed by 6 bases and V by 2 bases; bases with no gene match: 5. The CDR3 is 13 amino acids. The chain's CDR3 is CAWSPQGANGYTF. The CDR3 DNA reads as TGTGCCTGGAGTCCTCAGGGGGCGAATGGCTACACCTTC.

This clone occurred a few times. The chain's CDR3 is CASRMGGGETQYF. CDR3 DNA: TGTGCCAGTAGGATGGGGGGAGGGGAGACCCAGTACTTC. J is TRBJ2-5 and V is TRBV19; 7 bases align to TRBD2. This CDR3 has 13 amino acids. The germline V gene has CDR1 LNHDA and CDR2 SQIVND (reference sequence). The trim removed 6 bases at V and 5 bases at J, leaving 6 bases unmatched.

V usage is TRBV19 and J usage is TRBJ1-2; TRBD1 might be the D (6 bases). This CDR3 is built from 13 residues. CDR1 LNHDA and CDR2 SQIVND come from the germline V gene (reference sequence). V was pared by 6 bases and J by 4 bases, with 12 bases between. As DNA, the CDR3 is TGTGCCAGTAGACGGGACACAACCTATGGCTACACCTTC. This sequence encodes CASRRDTTYGYTF.

CDR3 residues: CASSETGGNSPLHF. The CDR3 coding sequence is TGTGCCAGCAGCGAGACAGGTGGGAATTCACCCCTCCACTTT. The chain is built from TRBV9 and TRBJ1-6; a weak D match, TRBD1 (6 bases). With 3 bases removed from V and 7 bases from J, the gap between germline ends came to 11 bases. The CDR3 has 14 residues. Germline CDR1 and CDR2: SGDLS and YYNGEE.

This clone was seen a handful of times. This rearrangement joins TRBV5-6 to TRBJ1-1; perhaps TRBD1 as D (6 bases). The length of the CDR3 is 15 residues. CDR1 and CDR2 (germline): SGHDT, YYEEEE. The ends were cut back, 0 bases at V and 3 bases at J, with 12 bases in the middle. This CDR3 is CASSLAQGTHTEAFF. The CDR3 coding sequence is TGTGCCAGCAGCTTGGCTCAGGGGACCCACACTGAAGCTTTCTTT. Using reference TRBV5-6 and TRBJ1-1 for the parts outside the CDR3, the full variable domain is DAGVTQSPTHLIKTRGQQVTLRCSPKSGHDTVSWYQQALGQGPQFIFQYYEEEERQRGNFPDRFSGHQFPNYSSELNVNALLLGDSALYLCASSLAQGTHTEAFFGQGTRLTVV.